One and the same sample provided the 29 T cell receptor beta chains below, sequenced in a study of response to subunit inactivated influenza vaccine. TCRdb reanalysed the RT-PCR reads using MiXCR and keeps one entry per CDR3 protein. The table records hundreds of thousands of distinct CDR3 sequences, 15% to 17% of them present only once. The material sequenced was PBMCs from blood, taken 12 days after vaccination. The receptors come from a man aged 45-65 years who received an inactivated influenza vaccine.

The chain carries TRBV20-1 and TRBJ2-5; D is possibly TRBD1 or TRBD2 (5 bases each). From germline, CDR1 is DFQATT and CDR2 SNEGSKA (reference sequence). This CDR3 comprises 12 residues. V dropped 5 bases and J dropped 5 bases, with 12 bases sitting between them. For the CDR3, the DNA is TGCAGTGCTGTGGGGGACCGGGAGACCCAGTACTTC. It specifies CSAVGDRETQYF.

In this sample, this clonotype turned up many times. The V and J genes are TRBV4-1 and TRBJ2-7; 10 bases align to TRBD2. The CDR3 is made up of 15 amino acids. Germline V lookup: CDR1 MGHRA, CDR2 YSYEKL. V dropped 1 base and J dropped 4; count of bases not matched to a gene: 4. CDR3 nucleotide sequence: TGCGCCAGCAGCCAAGTAGCGGGGGGTTTTTACGAGCAGTACTTC. Protein product: CASSQVAGGFYEQYF.

This clonotype is a singleton in its sample. The CDR3 here is CASSQVSDAGEQFF. In nucleotides, the CDR3 is TGCGCCAGCAGCCAAGTATCAGACGCGGGGGAGCAGTTCTTC. The rearrangement uses TRBV4-1 and TRBJ2-1; D is perhaps TRBD2 (6 bases). V dropped 1 base and J dropped 10 bases, with 14 bases sitting between them. The CDR3 contains 14 residues. Per germline, CDR1 MGHRA and CDR2 YSYEKL.

This clonotype was counted a few times. J is TRBJ2-2 and V is TRBV7-2; a possible D gene is TRBD2 (5 bases). The length of the CDR3 is 16 residues. Per the germline V gene, CDR1 is SGHTA and CDR2 is FQGNSA. V dropped 5 bases and J dropped 0 bases, with 13 bases sitting between them. CDR3 in amino acids: CASSLRRLTNTGELFF. Written as DNA, the CDR3 is TGTGCCAGCAGCCTCCGCAGACTAACGAACACCGGGGAGCTGTTTTTT.

There are many counts of this clonotype. V and J are TRBV12-3 or TRBV12-4 and TRBJ1-6, with D tentatively TRBD1 (6 bases). CDR3 length: 12 amino acids. V lost 7 bases and J 8 bases, leaving 9 bases between the germline ends. CDR3 DNA: TGTGCCAGCACGGACAGATATTCACCCCTCCACTTT. Translating gives CASTDRYSPLHF.

This clonotype was observed many times. The chain has TRBV7-9 and TRBJ2-7; unclear D gene. The CDR3 is 13 amino acids. V was cut by 5 bases and J by 3 bases, with 11 bases left in between. Germline-derived CDR1 and CDR2 are SEHNR and FQNEAQ (reference sequence). Here the CDR3 DNA reads TGTGCCAGCAGCCTCGGGTCTTACTACGAGCAGTACTTC. This encodes CASSLGSYYEQYF. Together with reference TRBV7-9 and TRBJ2-7, the CDR3 gives the full variable domain: DTGVSQNPRHKITKRGQNVTFRCDPISEHNRLYWYRQTLGQGPEFLTYFQNEAQLEKSRLLSDRFSAERPKGSFSTLEIQRTEQGDSAMYLCASSLGSYYEQYFGPGTRLTVT.

This clonotype was detected a few times. The rearrangement links TRBV6-5 to TRBJ1-6; possibly TRBD1 for D (6 bases). The CDR3 is made up of 14 amino acids. Per germline, CDR1 MNHEY and CDR2 SVGAGI. Between the trimmed V and J ends, which lost 2 bases and 10 bases, there was a span of 12 bases. The CDR3 loop reads CASSYQQGQSPLHF. The CDR3 DNA follows: TGTGCCAGCAGTTACCAACAGGGCCAATCACCCCTCCACTTT.

This clonotype was counted between two and nine times. The chain combines TRBV20-1 with TRBJ2-3, with D perhaps matching TRBD1 (6 bases). Germline V gene sequence: CDR1 DFQATT, CDR2 SNEGSKA (reference sequence). V was cut by 6 bases and J by 10 bases, with 17 bases left in between. The CDR3 has 12 residues. CDR3 DNA: TGCAGTGCGCATACTTACAAGGGGGCGCAGTATTTT. This encodes CSAHTYKGAQYF.

This sequence joins TRBV12-3 or TRBV12-4 and TRBJ2-1; D is possibly TRBD1 (5 bases). Trimming shortened V by 5 bases and J by 0 bases, and 14 bases separated the two germline ends. The CDR3 contains 16 residues. The chain's CDR3 is CASSPQHRSSYNEQFF. The CDR3 DNA is TGTGCCAGCAGTCCCCAGCACAGGAGCTCCTACAATGAGCAGTTCTTC.

CDR3 region: CASSARDRGLYTF. CDR3 in DNA: TGTGCCAGCAGCGCGCGGGACAGGGGGCTGTACACCTTC. The chain uses TRBV7-8 and TRBJ1-2, with TRBD1 matching 12 bases. The CDR3 spans 13 residues. Trimming cost V 5 bases and J 11 bases; bases outside gene matches: 6. Germline loops: CDR1 SGHVS, CDR2 FQNEAQ.

The chain employs TRBV7-9 and TRBJ1-1; 7 bases match TRBD1. Germline V gives CDR1 SEHNR, CDR2 FQNEAQ (reference sequence). J was trimmed by 1 base and V by 3 bases; bases with no gene match: 5. This CDR3 region has 15 residues. The CDR3 is CASSFYRGWNTEAFF. The CDR3 bases are TGTGCCAGCAGCTTCTACAGGGGCTGGAACACTGAAGCTTTCTTT. Filled out from reference TRBV7-9 and TRBJ1-1, the complete variable domain reads DTGVSQNPRHKITKRGQNVTFRCDPISEHNRLYWYRQTLGQGPEFLTYFQNEAQLEKSRLLSDRFSAERPKGSFSTLEIQRTEQGDSAMYLCASSFYRGWNTEAFFGQGTRLTVV.

This clonotype showed up many times. The chain employs TRBV7-6 and TRBJ2-1; weak D call: TRBD2 (5 bases). The CDR3 has 15 amino acids. Germline V CDR1 and CDR2: SGHVS, FNYEAQ. V was cut by 1 base and J by 3 bases, with 10 bases left in between. The CDR3 loop reads CASSLGTSNYNEQFF. Written as DNA, the CDR3 is TGTGCCAGCAGCTTAGGAACTAGTAACTACAATGAGCAGTTCTTC.

This clonotype was detected ten times or more. This chain connects TRBV6-2 or TRBV6-3 to TRBJ2-7; the match to TRBD2 covers 13 bases. V trimming: 5 bases; J trimming: 1 base; junction bases outside the gene matches: 2. CDR3 length: 15 amino acids. Germline V lookup: CDR1 MNHEY, CDR2 SVGEGT. CDR3 in amino acids: CASSRTSGGSYEQYF. The CDR3 DNA follows: TGTGCCAGCAGTAGGACTAGCGGGGGTTCCTACGAGCAGTACTTC.

V gene TRBV7-6 combines with J gene TRBJ1-5; D not resolved. Per germline, CDR1 SGHVS and CDR2 FNYEAQ. The V and J ends lost 1 base and 10 bases respectively, with 11 bases between them. CDR3 length equals 13 residues. The CDR3 DNA is TGTGCCAGCAGCTTAGAGGTGGCCAGCCCCCAGCATTTT. Its translation is CASSLEVASPQHF.

This clonotype was found a few times. This chain connects TRBV12-3 or TRBV12-4 to TRBJ2-7; 10 positions agree with TRBD2. V shed 7 bases, J shed 3 bases, and the junction held 6 bases outside the gene matches. The CDR3 is made up of 14 amino acids. The CDR3 bases are TGTGCCAGCACCCATAGCGGGAGGTTCTACGAGCAGTACTTC. Its protein is CASTHSGRFYEQYF.

The V gene is TRBV24-1, the J gene TRBJ2-3, with D perhaps matching TRBD1 (5 bases). CDR3 length: 14 residues. V was cut by 6 bases and J by 2 bases, with 11 bases left in between. Germline V gene sequence: CDR1 KGHDR, CDR2 SFDVKD. The CDR3 DNA reads TGTGCCACCAGTAGACAGAGCTCCACAGATACGCAGTATTTT. It codes for CATSRQSSTDTQYF.

The genes are TRBV20-1 and TRBJ1-2; 8 bases fit TRBD1. V shed 3 bases, J shed 7 bases, and the junction held 10 bases outside the gene matches. In germline, CDR1 is DFQATT, CDR2 SNEGSKA (reference sequence). CDR3 length equals 14 residues. CDR3 region: CSASPVQGVTGYTF. In DNA form, the CDR3 reads TGCAGTGCTAGCCCGGTACAGGGGGTTACTGGCTACACCTTC.

The chain links TRBV20-1 to TRBJ2-4; D might be TRBD1 (7 bases). Germline lookup yields CDR1 DFQATT and CDR2 SNEGSKA (reference sequence). The ends were cut back, 0 bases at V and 3 bases at J, with 15 bases in the middle. The CDR3 totals 16 residues. The CDR3 sequence is CSARDLRGTFKNIQYF. The CDR3 region has the DNA TGCAGTGCTAGAGACCTCAGGGGGACTTTCAAAAACATTCAGTACTTC.

This clonotype was seen repeatedly, ten times or more. CDR3 sequence: CAIKRGQVNTGELFF. The CDR3 coding sequence is TGTGCCATCAAGAGGGGACAGGTGAACACCGGGGAGCTGTTTTTT. The chain links TRBV10-3 to TRBJ2-2; 8 nucleotides match TRBD1. The CDR3 totals 15 residues. Per the germline V gene, CDR1 is ENHRY and CDR2 is SYGVKD. J lost 1 base, V lost 7 bases, and 5 bases had no gene match.

The chain carries TRBV15 and TRBJ2-2; D is uncertain. V lost 5 bases and J lost 2, with 6 bases in between. Germline V gene sequence: CDR1 LNHNV, CDR2 YYDKDF (reference sequence). The CDR3 spans 13 residues. The CDR3, as DNA: TGTGCCACCAGCCTTCTTAACACCGGGGAGCTGTTTTTT. As protein: CATSLLNTGELFF.

The chain combines TRBV6-2 or TRBV6-3 with TRBJ1-2; D gene unclear. Trimming took off 6 bases at V and 2 bases at J, with 13 bases between the two ends. CDR3 length equals 14 residues. Looked up from germline, CDR1 is MNHEY and CDR2 is SVGEGT. The CDR3 bases are TGTGCCAGCAGACCTCGGACGGGGAACTATGGCTACACCTTC. This translates into CASRPRTGNYGYTF.

A few counts support this clonotype. The J gene is TRBJ1-5, the V gene TRBV10-3; no firm D call. This CDR3 has 16 amino acids. Trimming pared 0 bases from V and 5 bases from J, leaving 14 bases between. Germline CDR1 and CDR2: ENHRY and SYGVKD. The CDR3 loop reads CAISESNRSPDQPQHF. The CDR3 nucleotides read TGTGCCATCAGTGAGTCTAACCGGTCGCCAGATCAGCCCCAGCATTTT.

The DNA of the CDR3 is TGTGCCAGCAGTCTTTTGGGACTAGTGGACAATGAGCAGTTCTTC. Protein product: CASSLLGLVDNEQFF. The V call is TRBV12-3 or TRBV12-4, the J call TRBJ2-1, with 8 bases matching TRBD2. CDR3 length: 15 amino acids. Trimming cost V 5 bases and J 5 bases; bases outside gene matches: 8.

This chain uses TRBV28 with TRBJ2-7; the D gene is possibly TRBD2 (6 bases). Germline lookup yields CDR1 MDHEN and CDR2 SYDVKM. Trimming stripped 8 bases from V and 3 bases from J, with 14 bases between. The CDR3 runs to 13 residues. This chain's CDR3 is CASVAGGRYEQYF. The DNA for the CDR3 is TGTGCCAGCGTAGCCGGGGGTCGCTACGAGCAGTACTTC. The variable domain in full, completed from reference TRBV28 and TRBJ2-7, reads DVKVTQSSRYLVKRTGEKVFLECVQDMDHENMFWYRQDPGLGLRLIYFSYDVKMKEKGDIPEGYSVSREKKERFSLILESASTNQTSMYLCASVAGGRYEQYFGPGTRLTVT.

This clonotype was observed a handful of times. The rearrangement joins TRBV6-1 to TRBJ1-6; tentative D call: TRBD1 (6 bases). The V end was cut by 2 bases, the J end by 6 bases, with 8 bases between. CDR1 and CDR2 from the germline V gene are MNHNS and SASEGT. The CDR3 length is 14 residues. As DNA, the CDR3 is TGTGCCAGCAGTGAACTGGACAGTAATTCACCCCTCCACTTT. It codes for CASSELDSNSPLHF.

This sequence joins TRBV10-3 and TRBJ2-5; no definite D call. V was pared by 3 bases and J by 5 bases, with 16 bases between. There are 15 residues in the CDR3. The germline V gene has CDR1 ENHRY and CDR2 SYGVKD. CDR3 in amino acids: CAISDPGRRTETQYF. CDR3 coding DNA: TGTGCCATCAGTGACCCGGGCCGGCGAACTGAGACCCAGTACTTC.

V is TRBV4-3 and J is TRBJ1-2; the D gene is possibly TRBD1 (6 bases). Trimming cost V 4 bases and J 2 bases, with 14 bases left between them. Germline loops: CDR1 LGHNA, CDR2 YSLEER. The CDR3 extends over 15 amino acids. The CDR3 sequence is CASSPGQLQNYGYTF. The CDR3 DNA reads as TGCGCCAGCAGCCCCGGACAGCTCCAGAACTATGGCTACACCTTC.

J is TRBJ1-6 and V is TRBV10-3; D is uncertain. CDR1 and CDR2 (germline): ENHRY, SYGVKD. CDR3 size: 13 residues. The ends were cut back, 8 bases at V and 7 bases at J, with 12 bases in the middle. The chain's CDR3 is CAIAVGRNSPLHF. CDR3 DNA: TGTGCCATCGCGGTGGGGAGAAATTCACCCCTCCACTTT.

The chain couples TRBV6-2 or TRBV6-3 to TRBJ1-1, with 8 positions matching TRBD1. The germline V gene encodes CDR1 MNHEY and CDR2 SVGEGT. With V trimmed by 6 bases and J by 4 bases, 4 bases remained unmatched. This CDR3 has 13 amino acids. CDR3: CASRTTGGTEAFF. The CDR3 DNA follows: TGTGCCAGCAGAACAACAGGGGGCACTGAAGCTTTCTTT.